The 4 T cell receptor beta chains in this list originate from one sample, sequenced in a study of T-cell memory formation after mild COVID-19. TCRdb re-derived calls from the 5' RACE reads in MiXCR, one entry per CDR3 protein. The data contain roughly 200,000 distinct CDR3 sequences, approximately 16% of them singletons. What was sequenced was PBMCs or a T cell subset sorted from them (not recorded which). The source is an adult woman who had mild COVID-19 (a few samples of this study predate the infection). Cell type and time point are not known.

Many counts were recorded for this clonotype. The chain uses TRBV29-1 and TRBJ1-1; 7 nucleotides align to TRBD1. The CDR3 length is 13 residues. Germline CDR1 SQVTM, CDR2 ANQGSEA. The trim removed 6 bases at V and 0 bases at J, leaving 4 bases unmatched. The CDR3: CSVDGTVNTEAFF. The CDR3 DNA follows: TGCAGCGTAGACGGGACAGTGAACACTGAAGCTTTCTTT.

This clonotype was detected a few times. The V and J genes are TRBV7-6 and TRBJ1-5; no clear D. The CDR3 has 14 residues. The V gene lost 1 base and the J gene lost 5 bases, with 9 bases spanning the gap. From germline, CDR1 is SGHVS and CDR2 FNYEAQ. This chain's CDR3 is CASSLEEEDQPQHF. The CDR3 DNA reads TGTGCCAGCAGCTTAGAGGAGGAGGATCAGCCCCAGCATTTT.

The CDR3 DNA is TGTGCCAGCAGCACCGGGACTAGTGAATACGAGCAGTACTTC. This translates into CASSTGTSEYEQYF. This chain uses TRBV7-2 with TRBJ2-7; 8 nucleotides align to TRBD2. The CDR3 consists of 14 residues. Germline CDR1 and CDR2: SGHTA and FQGNSA. After removal of 5 bases from V and 4 bases from J, the junction contained 7 bases not matched to a gene. The whole variable domain, filled in from reference TRBV7-2 and TRBJ2-7, reads GAGVSQSPSNKVTEKGKDVELRCDPISGHTALYWYRQSLGQGLEFLIYFQGNSAPDKSGLPSDRFSAERTGGSVSTLTIQRTQQEDSAVYLCASSTGTSEYEQYFGPGTRLTVT.

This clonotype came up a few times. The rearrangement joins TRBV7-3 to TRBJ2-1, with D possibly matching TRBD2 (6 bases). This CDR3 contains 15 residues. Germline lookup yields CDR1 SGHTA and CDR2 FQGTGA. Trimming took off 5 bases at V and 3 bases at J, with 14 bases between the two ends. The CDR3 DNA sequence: TGTGCCAGCAGCCAATCGGGAGACCGCTACAATGAGCAGTTCTTC. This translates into CASSQSGDRYNEQFF.